Following are 19 T cell receptor beta chains from one sample sequenced in a study of glioma-infiltrating T cells after dendritic cell vaccination. Only in-frame clones appear in the TCRdb table, and some are missing; sequencing was by immunoSEQ multiplex PCR. The repertoire holds approximately 84,000 clones, with 65% to 90% as singletons. This specimen consisted of blood, obtained before dendritic cell vaccination. The receptors derive from a human donor with glioblastoma.

This clone has a single count. This chain uses TRBV6-6 with TRBJ1-2; 8 positions match TRBD1. The length of the CDR3 is 14 residues. Germline V gene sequence: CDR1 MNHNY, CDR2 SVGAGI (reference sequence). J gave up 7 bases and V 7 bases, and 11 bases lay outside the gene matches. CDR3 loop: CASTERGQGSGYTF. In DNA form, the CDR3 reads TGTGCCAGCACCGAAAGAGGACAGGGTTCTGGCTACACCTTC.

The J gene is TRBJ1-1, the V gene TRBV5-1; D possibly corresponds to TRBD1 (5 bases). V was cut by 1 base and J by 0 bases, with 7 bases left in between. The CDR3 totals 14 residues. Germline V gene data show CDR1 as SGHRS and CDR2 as YFSETQ. The CDR3 bases are TGCGCCAGCAGCTTGCGGACAATGAACACTGAAGCTTTCTTT. Its protein product is CASSLRTMNTEAFF.

This clone showed up just a few times. This chain links TRBV2 with TRBJ2-2, with D possibly matching TRBD2 (6 bases). Germline V gene data show CDR1 as SNHLY and CDR2 as FYNNEI. The CDR3 is 15 residues long. The V gene lost 6 bases and the J gene lost 0 bases, with 11 bases spanning the gap. CDR3 protein: CASREGQTNTGELFF. The CDR3 bases are TGTGCCAGCAGGGAGGGGCAGACGAACACCGGGGAGCTGTTTTTT.

Here the CDR3 reads CASSLRDRFQPQHF. The CDR3 bases are TGTGCCAGCAGCTTGCGCGACAGGTTTCAGCCCCAGCATTTT. V usage is TRBV5-4 and J usage is TRBJ1-5, with a weak D call TRBD1 (6 bases). Germline V gene lookup returns CDR1 SGHNT and CDR2 YYREEE (reference sequence). There are 14 residues in the CDR3. Trimming left V 1 base short and J 6 bases short, with 11 bases between.

The rearrangement joins TRBV25-1 to TRBJ2-5; 7 nucleotides agree with TRBD1. The CDR3 extends over 18 amino acids. Germline trimming cut 1 base from V and 4 bases from J; bases unmatched to any gene: 15. Germline V gene sequence: CDR1 MGHDK, CDR2 SYGVNS. CDR3 sequence (DNA): TGTGCCAGCAGTGAATTAGGAGGTGGGACCAGGGGGTCAGAGACCCAGTACTTC. The encoded protein is CASSELGGGTRGSETQYF. The full variable domain, with the rest looked up from reference TRBV25-1 and TRBJ2-5, is EADIYQTPRYLVIGTGKKITLECSQTMGHDKMYWYQQDPGMELHLIHYSYGVNSTEKGDLSSESTVSRIRTEHFPLTLESARPSHTSQYLCASSELGGGTRGSETQYFGPGTRLLVL.

The chain has TRBV29-1 and TRBJ2-1; D remains ambiguous. The ends were cut back, 3 bases at V and 0 bases at J, with 9 bases in the middle. The CDR3 extends over 14 amino acids. Germline V gene lookup returns CDR1 SQVTM and CDR2 ANQGSEA. CDR3 region: CSVDGQSSYNEQFF. In DNA form, the CDR3 reads TGCAGCGTTGATGGGCAGAGCTCCTACAATGAGCAGTTCTTC.

This rearrangement joins TRBV4-1 to TRBJ2-3; possible D gene TRBD1, 6 bases. Trimming cost V 3 bases and J 2 bases, with 12 bases left between them. From germline, CDR1 is MGHRA and CDR2 YSYEKL. The CDR3 sequence is 15 residues long. The CDR3 DNA is TGCGCCAGCAGCCAGGGGGCCTCCCTCACAGATACGCAGTATTTT. Its protein product is CASSQGASLTDTQYF.

In DNA form, the CDR3 reads TGTGCCAGCAGACAGGGGGCGTATGCTTTCTTT. Its protein product is CASRQGAYAFF. The J gene is TRBJ1-1, the V gene TRBV25-1, with 9 nucleotides matching TRBD1. From germline, CDR1 is MGHDK and CDR2 SYGVNS. V lost 6 bases and J lost 11; bases outside the gene matches: 4. This CDR3 is built from 11 residues. The complete variable domain, with remaining parts taken from reference TRBV25-1 and TRBJ1-1, reads EADIYQTPRYLVIGTGKKITLECSQTMGHDKMYWYQQDPGMELHLIHYSYGVNSTEKGDLSSESTVSRIRTEHFPLTLESARPSHTSQYLCASRQGAYAFFGQGTRLTVV.

The chain is built from TRBV27 and TRBJ2-7, with no clear D. Looked up from germline, CDR1 is MNHEY and CDR2 is SMNVEV (reference sequence). CDR3 length: 13 residues. Trimming took 0 bases from V and 3 from J, leaving 6 bases between them. CDR3 in amino acids: CASSLSPHYEQYF. In DNA, the CDR3 is TGTGCCAGCAGTTTATCTCCCCACTACGAGCAGTACTTC.

The chain combines TRBV20-1 with TRBJ1-1, with 7 bases lining up with TRBD1. The trim removed 8 bases at V and 5 bases at J, leaving 5 bases unmatched. The CDR3 has 11 residues. Looked up from germline, CDR1 is DFQATT and CDR2 is SNEGSKA (reference sequence). This CDR3 reads CSSDRATEAFF. CDR3 coding DNA: TGCAGTTCCGACAGGGCGACTGAAGCTTTCTTT.

The chain uses TRBV13 and TRBJ2-4; 10 bases match TRBD2. The junction had 7 bases not matched to a gene; V was cut back by 6 bases and J by 5 bases. There are 15 residues in the CDR3. The germline gives CDR1 PRHDT, CDR2 FYEKMQ (reference sequence). The CDR3 nucleotides read TGTGCCAGCAGTGCGGTAGCGGGGGGCCAAAACATTCAGTACTTC. Amino acid sequence: CASSAVAGGQNIQYF. Full variable domain (rest looked up from reference TRBV13 and TRBJ2-4): AAGVIQSPRHLIKEKRETATLKCYPIPRHDTVYWYQQGPGQDPQFLISFYEKMQSDKGSIPDRFSAQQFSDYHSELNMSSLELGDSALYFCASSAVAGGQNIQYFGAGTRLSVL.

The CDR3 loop reads CASSQSPGNYGYTF. DNA for the CDR3: TGTGCCAGCAGCCAATCCCCAGGAAACTATGGCTACACCTTC. The rearrangement links TRBV16 to TRBJ1-2; no firm D call. V was shortened by 0 bases and J by 2 bases, with 7 bases between the two germline ends. Germline CDR1 reads KGHSY; CDR2 reads FQNENV. The CDR3 consists of 14 residues.

This chain links TRBV5-8 with TRBJ2-7, with 9 positions matching TRBD1. The CDR3 loop spans 15 amino acids. V was clipped by 4 bases and J by 3 bases; unmatched bases: 8. CDR1 SGHTS and CDR2 YDEGEE come from the germline V gene. This chain's CDR3 is CASSPRTGARYEQYF. CDR3 DNA sequence: TGTGCCAGCAGCCCTCGGACAGGGGCACGCTACGAGCAGTACTTC.

The rearrangement links TRBV28 to TRBJ2-3; D is undetermined. CDR3 length: 15 residues. The germline V and J ends were trimmed by 1 base and 6 bases, with 14 bases remaining between them. Germline CDR1 and CDR2: MDHEN and SYDVKM. The CDR3 nucleotides read TGTGCCAGCAGTTTATTGGGCAGCCTCCCGGATACGCAGTATTTT. It specifies CASSLLGSLPDTQYF.

The V gene is TRBV19, the J gene TRBJ1-3; D ambiguous. Trimming removed 7 bases from V and 4 bases from J, with 11 bases in between. The CDR3 contains 13 residues. From germline, CDR1 is LNHDA and CDR2 SQIVND (reference sequence). CDR3 sequence reads: CASTTAGGNTIYF. For the CDR3, the DNA is TGTGCCAGTACCACCGCGGGAGGAAACACCATATATTTT.

The V gene is TRBV11-2, the J gene TRBJ2-1; D perhaps matches TRBD2 (6 bases). The CDR3 contains 13 residues. The V and J ends lost 8 bases and 8 bases respectively, with 16 bases between them. CDR1 is SGHAT, CDR2 FQNNGV, per germline. The CDR3 spells CASGTPPWDEQFF. The CDR3 DNA reads as TGTGCCAGCGGGACTCCTCCCTGGGATGAGCAGTTCTTC.

The rearrangement uses TRBV7-6 and TRBJ2-2; weak D call: TRBD2 (7 bases). The CDR3 contains 16 residues. CDR1 is SGHVS and CDR2 is FNYEAQ in the germline V gene. Trimming pared 7 bases from V and 0 bases from J, leaving 15 bases between. The chain's CDR3 is CASNGGAVANTGELFF. The CDR3 DNA sequence: TGTGCCAGCAATGGGGGGGCGGTAGCGAACACCGGGGAGCTGTTTTTT.

The V and J genes are TRBV4-1 and TRBJ2-1; 8 bases map to TRBD1. The CDR3 contains 15 residues. Germline trimming cut 2 bases from V and 7 bases from J; bases unmatched to any gene: 7. CDR1 and CDR2 from the germline V gene are MGHRA and YSYEKL. CDR3 sequence (DNA): TGCGCCAGCAGCCAAACAGACAGGGGAACGAATGAGCAGTTCTTC. It is translated as CASSQTDRGTNEQFF.

The CDR3 DNA follows: TGTGCCAGCAGCTCCACAGGGATAGGTTCCTACGAGCAGTACTTC. It translates to CASSSTGIGSYEQYF. V and J are TRBV7-2 and TRBJ2-7, with a weak D call TRBD1 (6 bases). Trimming stripped 4 bases from V and 1 base from J, with 14 bases between. CDR3 size: 15 residues. CDR1 SGHTA and CDR2 FQGNSA come from the germline V gene.